What follows are 9 T cell receptor beta chains derived from one specimen sequenced in a study of early T cells in non-severe SARS-CoV-2 infection. TCRdb re-called the 5' RACE reads with MiXCR, one entry per CDR3 protein. Of 45,000 to 70,000 distinct CDR3 sequences listed, 6% to 7% were seen once; the top ten hold roughly 4%. The sample comprised whole blood. These receptors originate from an adult who was a healthcare worker with PCR-confirmed SARS-CoV-2 infection or an uninfected control (not recorded which).

This clonotype was seen a few times. The V gene is TRBV5-1, the J gene TRBJ1-2; perhaps TRBD1 as D (6 bases). The germline V gene encodes CDR1 SGHRS and CDR2 YFSETQ. This CDR3 is built from 13 residues. V lost 4 bases, J lost 1 base, and 8 bases lay in between. Here the CDR3 DNA reads TGCGCCAGCAGCCGGGACATTAACTATGGCTACACCTTC. It translates to CASSRDINYGYTF. The full variable domain, with the rest looked up from reference TRBV5-1 and TRBJ1-2, is KAGVTQTPRYLIKTRGQQVTLSCSPISGHRSVSWYQQTPGQGLQFLFEYFSETQRNKGNFPGRFSGRQFSNSRSEMNVSTLELGDSALYLCASSRDINYGYTFGSGTRLTVV.

This clonotype was found a few times. The chain combines TRBV6-5 with TRBJ2-3; TRBD2 agrees at 7 bases. CDR1 and CDR2 (germline): MNHEY, SVGAGI. The CDR3 length is 15 residues. The V segment lost 2 bases and the J segment 0 bases; nucleotides outside the gene matches: 2. The CDR3 region has the DNA TGTGCCAGCAGTTACGAGCGGGGCAGCACAGATACGCAGTATTTT. It encodes CASSYERGSTDTQYF.

Of note for this clonotype: Mismatch with germline at one junction end may stem from a read error. CDR3 residues: CASIHRDRGFDGYTF. CDR3 DNA sequence: TGTGCTAGCATCCATCGGGACAGGGGGTTCGATGGCTACACCTTC. J is TRBJ1-2 and V is TRBV7-7; 11 bases are shared with TRBD1. The CDR3 spans 15 residues. CDR1 is SSHAT, CDR2 FNYEAQ, per germline (reference sequence).

The rearrangement uses TRBV7-2 and TRBJ1-6; tentatively, D is TRBD1 (6 bases). Germline assignment: CDR1 SGHTA and CDR2 FQGNSA. The CDR3 is 14 amino acids. Deletions cut 4 bases from V and 10 bases from J, with 14 bases between. CDR3 DNA sequence: TGTGCCAGCAGCTACCGGGGGGCGCTGTCACCCCTCCACTTT. It codes for CASSYRGALSPLHF.

This clonotype appeared many times. The J gene is TRBJ1-2, the V gene TRBV10-2, with a possible D match to TRBD1 (6 bases). CDR1 WSHSY and CDR2 SAAADI come from the germline V gene. Trimming took 0 bases from V and 3 from J, leaving 11 bases between them. The CDR3 is 15 residues long. CDR3 coding DNA: TGCGCCAGCAGTGAGTCGGGGGCCGGGCACTATGGCTACACCTTC. Amino acids: CASSESGAGHYGYTF.

This clonotype was picked up many times. The CDR3 loop is CASSQPRRANYEQYF. CDR3 DNA sequence: TGTGCCAGCTCCCAACCCCGCAGGGCCAACTACGAGCAGTACTTC. The chain combines TRBV18 with TRBJ2-7; TRBD1 is a possible D gene (5 bases). This CDR3 has 15 residues. Trimming pared 6 bases from V and 3 bases from J, leaving 18 bases between. CDR1 is KGHSH and CDR2 is LQKENI in the germline V gene.

The chain links TRBV21-1 to TRBJ2-1. TRBV21-1 is designated a pseudogene. The CDR3 is 16 residues long. The CDR3 nucleotides read TGTGCCAGCAGCAAAGAGGCAGCGCGAGCAAACAATGAGCAGTTCTTC. Its translation is CASSKEAARANNEQFF.

This clonotype was detected many times. The V gene is TRBV11-2, the J gene TRBJ2-1; D gene ambiguous. Germline-derived CDR1 and CDR2 are SGHAT and FQNNGV. CDR3 length: 14 amino acids. Trimming cost V 5 bases and J 6 bases, with 14 bases left between them. CDR3 sequence: CASSLSDSPNEQFF. CDR3 nucleotides: TGTGCCAGCAGCCTTAGTGACTCGCCCAATGAGCAGTTCTTC.

This clonotype was seen only a few times. The chain links TRBV4-1 to TRBJ2-3; TRBD1 is a possible D gene (6 bases). The CDR3 spans 18 residues. V was cut by 0 bases and J by 2 bases, with 18 bases left in between. The V gene's germline CDR1 is MGHRA and CDR2 YSYEKL. CDR3 nucleotide sequence: TGCGCCAGCAGCCAAGAAGGCCCGAGACAGGCCAACACAGATACGCAGTATTTT. Its translation: CASSQEGPRQANTDTQYF.